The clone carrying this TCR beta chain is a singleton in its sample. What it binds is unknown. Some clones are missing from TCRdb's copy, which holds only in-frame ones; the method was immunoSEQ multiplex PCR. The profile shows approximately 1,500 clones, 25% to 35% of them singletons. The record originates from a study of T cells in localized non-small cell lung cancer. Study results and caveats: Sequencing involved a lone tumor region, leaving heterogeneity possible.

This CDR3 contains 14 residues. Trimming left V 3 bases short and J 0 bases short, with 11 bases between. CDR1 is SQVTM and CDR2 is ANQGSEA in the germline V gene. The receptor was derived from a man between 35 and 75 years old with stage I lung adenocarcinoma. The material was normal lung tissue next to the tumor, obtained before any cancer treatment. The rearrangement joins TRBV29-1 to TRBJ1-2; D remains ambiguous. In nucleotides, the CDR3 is TGCAGCGTTGACGCCTCCGGAGCTAACTATGGCTACACCTTC. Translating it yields CSVDASGANYGYTF.